The sequence of this T cell receptor beta chain was determined in a study of blood T cell repertoires in COVID-19. Study background: The United States, Italy and Spain provided the acute and convalescent COVID-19 samples.

Sequencing used immunoSEQ multiplex PCR; TCRdb keeps in-frame clones, though not all of them. The sample has roughly 69,000 clones, 80% to 90% seen once. V lost 2 bases to trimming and J lost 2 bases, with 13 bases between them. Germline values: CDR1 SGHRS, CDR2 YFSETQ. CDR3 size: 15 residues. The rearrangement links TRBV5-1 to TRBJ2-5; the D gene is possibly TRBD1 (6 bases). The source material was peripheral blood. This receptor was obtained from a man over 45 with active COVID-19. The CDR3 sequence: CASSLGAGVQETQYF. The DNA of the CDR3 is TGCGCCAGCAGCTTAGGCGCAGGGGTGCAAGAGACCCAGTACTTC.